This paragraph reports one T cell receptor beta chain. J gave up 8 bases and V 6 bases, and 7 bases lay outside the gene matches. The CDR3 has 14 residues. Looked up from germline, CDR1 is MNHEY and CDR2 is SMNVEV (reference sequence). The sample is drawn from a study of blood T cell repertoires in COVID-19. About the study: The United States, Italy and Spain supplied acute and convalescent COVID-19 samples.

As handled by the study authors: Reference gene primer amplification gave nucleated cell count estimates. Clones were sequenced by immunoSEQ multiplex PCR, and TCRdb holds only the in-frame ones, with some missing. Clone size and V and J calls were adopted from that table, with D and trimming inferred from the DNA. The data show about 250,000 clones, more than 65% seen once. The sequence derives from a man aged 50 or older with active or convalescent COVID-19. The genes are TRBV27 and TRBJ1-2, with TRBD1 identical over 12 bases. Material: peripheral blood. CDR3 DNA sequence: TGTGCCAGCAGAGGGACAGGGGGCGCTTGGGGCTACACCTTC. This codes for CASRGTGGAWGYTF.